This T cell receptor beta chain is drawn from a study of metastatic and nonmetastatic thyroid tumors. This clone has at least ten counts. Its antigen is undetermined. Germline loops: CDR1 SSHAT, CDR2 FNYEAQ (reference sequence). The CDR3 spans 15 residues. V lost 10 bases to trimming and J lost 7 bases, with 25 bases between them. The entire patient cohort was treatment-naive prior to thyroid surgery. TCRdb re-called the PCR reads through MiXCR. The table lists about 92,000 clones, approximately 15% of them singletons. Findings of the study overall: When malignant thyroid tumors were compared with benign nodules, TCR beta diversity was reportedly significantly higher in the malignant tumors. This held in both blood and tumor samples.

Sequencing was done on a sample of blood. The genes are TRBV7-7 and TRBJ2-5, with D possibly being TRBD1 (6 bases). The clonotype comes from a female donor with papillary thyroid cancer or a benign thyroid nodule (not recorded which). Some clones in this sample may be carry-over from other donors' samples. The CDR3 reads CATQDGTNPRGTQYF. DNA for the CDR3: TGTGCCACGCAGGATGGGACAAATCCCAGAGGGACCCAGTACTTC.